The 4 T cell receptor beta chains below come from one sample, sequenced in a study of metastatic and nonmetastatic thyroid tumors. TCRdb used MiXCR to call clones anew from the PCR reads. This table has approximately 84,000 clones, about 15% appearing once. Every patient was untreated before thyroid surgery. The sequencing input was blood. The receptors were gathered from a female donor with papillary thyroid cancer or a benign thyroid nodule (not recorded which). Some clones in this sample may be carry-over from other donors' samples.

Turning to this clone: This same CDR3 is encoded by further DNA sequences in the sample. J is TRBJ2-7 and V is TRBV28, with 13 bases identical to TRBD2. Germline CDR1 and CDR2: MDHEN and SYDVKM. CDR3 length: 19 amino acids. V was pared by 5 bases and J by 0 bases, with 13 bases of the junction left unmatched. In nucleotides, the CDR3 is TGTGCCAGCAGTCCATCTAGACTAGCGGGGGGTCTAAGCTCCTACGAGCAGTACTTC. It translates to CASSPSRLAGGLSSYEQYF. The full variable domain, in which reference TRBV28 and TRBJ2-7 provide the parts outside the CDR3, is DVKVTQSSRYLVKRTGEKVFLECVQDMDHENMFWYRQDPGLGLRLIYFSYDVKMKEKGDIPEGYSVSREKKERFSLILESASTNQTSMYLCASSPSRLAGGLSSYEQYFGPGTRLTVT.

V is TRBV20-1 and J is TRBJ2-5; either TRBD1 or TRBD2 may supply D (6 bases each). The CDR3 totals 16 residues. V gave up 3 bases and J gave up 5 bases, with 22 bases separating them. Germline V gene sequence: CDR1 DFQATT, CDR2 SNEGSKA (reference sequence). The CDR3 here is CSASPLAPGAGETQYF. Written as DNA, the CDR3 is TGCAGTGCTAGCCCACTAGCCCCGGGGGCCGGGGAGACCCAGTACTTC.

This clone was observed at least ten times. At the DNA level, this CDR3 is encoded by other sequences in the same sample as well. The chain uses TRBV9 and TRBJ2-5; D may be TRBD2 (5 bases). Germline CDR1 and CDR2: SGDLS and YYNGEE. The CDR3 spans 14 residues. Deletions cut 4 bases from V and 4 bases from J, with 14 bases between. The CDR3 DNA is TGTGCCAGCAGCCCCCACGAGGGTCGAGAGACCCAGTACTTC. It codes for CASSPHEGRETQYF.

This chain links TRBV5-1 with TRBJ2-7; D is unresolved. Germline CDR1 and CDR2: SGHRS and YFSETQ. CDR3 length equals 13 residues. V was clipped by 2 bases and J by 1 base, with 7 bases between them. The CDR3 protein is CASSLGSSYEQYF. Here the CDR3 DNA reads TGCGCCAGCAGCTTAGGGTCATCCTACGAGCAGTACTTC.